The 20 T cell receptor beta chains reported below all come from one sample, sequenced in a study of blood T cells in healthy people across ages. Through a sample-barcoded 5' primer and a J-beta primer mix, a second PCR was run for roughly 6 to 12 cycles. In TCRdb, the 5' RACE reads were re-called with MiXCR into one record per CDR3 protein. The data show about a million distinct CDR3 sequences, 30% to 40% seen once. The sequenced sample consisted of blood. These receptors all come from a man aged 18 to 30 in good health.

The rearrangement joins TRBV12-3 or TRBV12-4 to TRBJ1-4; no reliable D call. This CDR3 has 15 amino acids. Between the trimmed V and J ends, which lost 6 bases and 6 bases, there was a span of 17 bases. CDR3 loop: CASSRGPLGHEKLFF. The CDR3 region has the DNA TGTGCCAGCAGCCGCGGGCCTTTAGGCCATGAAAAACTGTTTTTT.

This clonotype has only a few counts. The chain recombines TRBV20-1 with TRBJ2-1, with 8 bases lining up with TRBD2. The germline V gene has CDR1 DFQATT and CDR2 SNEGSKA (reference sequence). CDR3 length equals 14 residues. V lost 3 bases to trimming and J lost 3 bases; unmatched junction nucleotides: 4. The CDR3 nucleotides are TGCAGTGCTAGCGGGGGGGCGATCTACAATGAGCAGTTCTTC. Translation: CSASGGAIYNEQFF.

The chain links TRBV30 to TRBJ2-5; 9 bases line up with TRBD1. Germline lookup yields CDR1 GTSNPN and CDR2 SVGIG (reference sequence). CDR3 length: 13 residues. The V gene end was trimmed by 7 bases and the J gene end by 6 bases; junction bases not matched to a gene: 9. The CDR3 DNA follows: TGTGCCTTAGACCGGGACAGGGTCCAGACCCAGTACTTC. The encoded protein is CALDRDRVQTQYF.

The rearrangement links TRBV27 to TRBJ2-1; 7 bases are shared with TRBD2. The CDR3 extends over 15 amino acids. Germline trimming cut 3 bases from V and 4 bases from J; bases unmatched to any gene: 6. Looked up from germline, CDR1 is MNHEY and CDR2 is SMNVEV (reference sequence). The CDR3: CASSFGVAGYNEQFF. The CDR3 region has the DNA TGTGCCAGCAGTTTTGGGGTAGCGGGTTACAATGAGCAGTTCTTC.

The chain combines TRBV6-6 with TRBJ2-7; no clear D gene. Germline V lookup: CDR1 MNHNY, CDR2 SVGAGI (reference sequence). With 8 bases removed from V and 7 bases from J, the gap between germline ends came to 21 bases. The CDR3 spans 14 residues. The CDR3 DNA follows: TGTGCCAGCCTTCGTGGGCCGGCTGTCGATGAGCAGTACTTC. It yields the protein CASLRGPAVDEQYF.

This clonotype has ten or more counts. CDR3 sequence: CSVEDPGPTYNEQFF. In nucleotides, the CDR3 is TGCAGCGTTGAAGATCCGGGGCCGACCTACAATGAGCAGTTCTTC. V and J are TRBV29-1 and TRBJ2-1; either TRBD1 or TRBD2 may supply D (5 bases each). This CDR3 is 15 amino acids long. In germline, CDR1 is SQVTM, CDR2 ANQGSEA. V lost 0 bases and J 2 bases, leaving 11 bases between the germline ends.

V is TRBV28 and J is TRBJ2-5; possible D gene TRBD2, 6 bases. The J call could be wrong; TRBJ2-7 is a better fit for the DNA end. Germline CDR1 MDHEN, CDR2 SYDVKM. This CDR3 spans 13 amino acids. The CDR3 coding sequence is TGTGCCAGTACGACTAGTAAAGTTGGCGAGCAGTACTTC. Amino acids: CASTTSKVGEQYF.

A few counts support this clonotype. The chain combines TRBV12-3 or TRBV12-4 with TRBJ2-3; the D call may be TRBD1 or TRBD2 (5 bases each). The CDR3 spans 15 residues. Deletions cut 6 bases from V and 2 bases from J, with 15 bases between. The CDR3 sequence: CASSTRDAYTDTQYF. CDR3 sequence (DNA): TGTGCCAGCAGCACCCGGGACGCCTACACAGATACGCAGTATTTT.

The genes are TRBV5-1 and TRBJ1-3, with a tentative D call TRBD1 (6 bases). The CDR3 consists of 16 residues. Germline loops: CDR1 SGHRS, CDR2 YFSETQ. The germline V and J ends were trimmed by 4 bases and 2 bases, with 16 bases remaining between them. This CDR3 is CASSRYPGTPGNTIYF. The DNA of the CDR3 is TGCGCCAGCAGCCGTTACCCTGGGACACCTGGAAACACCATATATTTT. The full variable domain, rest sourced from reference TRBV5-1 and TRBJ1-3, is KAGVTQTPRYLIKTRGQQVTLSCSPISGHRSVSWYQQTPGQGLQFLFEYFSETQRNKGNFPGRFSGRQFSNSRSEMNVSTLELGDSALYLCASSRYPGTPGNTIYFGEGSWLTVV.

The DNA for the CDR3 is TGTGCCAGCAGCTACGGAGGGACCCGCTATGGCTACACCTTC. This codes for CASSYGGTRYGYTF. The rearrangement joins TRBV7-9 to TRBJ1-2; tentative D call: TRBD1 (5 bases). The V gene lost 4 bases and the J gene lost 4 bases, with 13 bases spanning the gap. This CDR3 is built from 14 residues. From germline, CDR1 is SEHNR and CDR2 FQNEAQ (reference sequence).

The CDR3 DNA follows: TGTGCCAGCGAACGGGGGGGCAGGGCTGACACTGAAGCTTTCTTT. Translation gives CASERGGRADTEAFF. The genes are TRBV6-5 and TRBJ1-1, with a tentative D call TRBD1 (6 bases). V lost 8 bases and J lost 3, with 19 bases in between. CDR3 length: 15 amino acids. Germline loops: CDR1 MNHEY, CDR2 SVGAGI.

This clonotype was seen a few times. The chain has TRBV11-3 and TRBJ2-1; 9 nucleotides match TRBD2. Germline V gene sequence: CDR1 SGHNT, CDR2 YENEEA. V lost 5 bases, J lost 4 bases, and 9 bases stayed unmatched. CDR3 length equals 16 residues. The CDR3 coding sequence is TGTGCCAGCAGCCCGCTTAATAGCGGGGGATACAATGAGCAGTTCTTC. It yields the protein CASSPLNSGGYNEQFF.

The chain links TRBV7-3 to TRBJ2-3, with 8 bases identical to TRBD2. The junction had 11 bases not matched to a gene; V was cut back by 5 bases and J by 4 bases. This CDR3 contains 16 residues. Germline V lookup: CDR1 SGHTA, CDR2 FQGTGA. The CDR3 coding sequence is TGTGCCAGCAGCCTTCCTTCCTCGCGGGGGGCAGATACGCAGTATTTT. Translated, it gives CASSLPSSRGADTQYF.

The rearrangement uses TRBV5-5 and TRBJ2-3; D is undetermined. CDR1 SGHKS and CDR2 YYEKEE come from the germline V gene (reference sequence). This CDR3 contains 13 residues. The germline V and J ends were trimmed by 1 base and 6 bases, with 9 bases remaining between them. As DNA, the CDR3 is TGTGCCAGCAGCTTGTTCGCCGGGGATACGCAGTATTTT. This codes for CASSLFAGDTQYF.

This clonotype was observed many times. This chain joins TRBV7-9 and TRBJ1-2; D is ambiguous. Per the germline V gene, CDR1 is SEHNR and CDR2 is FQNEAQ (reference sequence). Trimming shortened V by 2 bases and J by 4 bases, and 11 bases separated the two germline ends. The CDR3 spans 14 residues. CDR3 sequence: CASSLSFASYGYTF. DNA for the CDR3: TGTGCCAGCAGCTTATCCTTTGCAAGCTATGGCTACACCTTC. Together with reference TRBV7-9 and TRBJ1-2, the CDR3 gives the full variable domain: DTGVSQNPRHKITKRGQNVTFRCDPISEHNRLYWYRQTLGQGPEFLTYFQNEAQLEKSRLLSDRFSAERPKGSFSTLEIQRTEQGDSAMYLCASSLSFASYGYTFGSGTRLTVV.

CDR3 in amino acids: CASRGARVEKLFF. The CDR3 bases are TGTGCCAGCAGGGGGGCTCGAGTTGAAAAACTGTTTTTT. The chain combines TRBV2 with TRBJ1-4; a possible D gene is TRBD1 (6 bases). The CDR3 spans 13 residues. Germline V gene lookup returns CDR1 SNHLY and CDR2 FYNNEI. The V and J ends lost 6 bases and 7 bases respectively, with 12 bases between them.

This sequence joins TRBV10-3 and TRBJ1-5, with 9 nucleotides matching TRBD1. This CDR3 contains 18 residues. Germline-derived CDR1 and CDR2 are ENHRY and SYGVKD. With V trimmed by 10 bases and J by 0 bases, 16 bases remained unmatched. The DNA of the CDR3 is TGTGCCACGTTCCCTGGACAGGGGCCCCTGTATAGCAATCAGCCCCAGCATTTT. Protein sequence: CATFPGQGPLYSNQPQHF.

In this sample, this clonotype turned up a few times. V gene TRBV10-3 combines with J gene TRBJ2-7; D is perhaps TRBD1 or TRBD2 (5 bases each). This CDR3 comprises 14 residues. Trimming removed 10 bases from V and 2 bases from J, with 18 bases in between. In germline, CDR1 is ENHRY, CDR2 SYGVKD. The CDR3 region has the DNA TGTGCCACCCACCCCGGGGCAGAAACCTACGAGCAGTACTTC. Translation gives CATHPGAETYEQYF.

Many counts were recorded for this clonotype. This chain links TRBV6-5 with TRBJ2-7; 7 bases are a match to TRBD1. Trimming removed 0 bases from V and 3 bases from J; junction bases left unmatched: 8. This CDR3 is 16 amino acids long. Germline assignment: CDR1 MNHEY and CDR2 SVGAGI. CDR3 residues: CASSYSIGQDHYEQYF. The DNA for the CDR3 is TGTGCCAGCAGTTACTCGATCGGACAGGACCACTACGAGCAGTACTTC.

The chain links TRBV12-3 or TRBV12-4 to TRBJ2-3, with D possibly TRBD1 on 6 matching bases. V shed 5 bases and J shed 2 bases, with 11 bases lying between them. The CDR3 sequence is 14 residues long. The CDR3 DNA reads TGTGCCAGCAGTACAGGGATCCACACAGATACGCAGTATTTT. Its translation: CASSTGIHTDTQYF.